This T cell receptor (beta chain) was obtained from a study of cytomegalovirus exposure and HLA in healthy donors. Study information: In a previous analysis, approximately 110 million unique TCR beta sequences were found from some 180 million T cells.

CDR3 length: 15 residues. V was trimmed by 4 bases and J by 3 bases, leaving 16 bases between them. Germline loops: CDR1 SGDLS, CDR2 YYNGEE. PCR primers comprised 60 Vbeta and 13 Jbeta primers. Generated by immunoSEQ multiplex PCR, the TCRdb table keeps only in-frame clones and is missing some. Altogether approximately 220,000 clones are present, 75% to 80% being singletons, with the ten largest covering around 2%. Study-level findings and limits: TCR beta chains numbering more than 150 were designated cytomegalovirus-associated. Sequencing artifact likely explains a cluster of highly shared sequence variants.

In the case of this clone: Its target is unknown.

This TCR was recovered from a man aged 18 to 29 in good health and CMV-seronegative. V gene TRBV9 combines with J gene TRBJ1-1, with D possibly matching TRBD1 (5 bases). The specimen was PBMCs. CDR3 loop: CASSPWRDWDTEAFF. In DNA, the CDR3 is TGTGCCAGCAGCCCCTGGAGGGACTGGGACACTGAAGCTTTCTTT.